This T cell receptor (beta chain) is from a study of cytomegalovirus exposure and HLA in healthy donors. Regarding the study as a whole: For most TCR sequences rarity was the rule, although some public TCRs occurred in many donors.

CDR3 length: 13 amino acids. Trimming removed 5 bases from V and 6 bases from J, with 10 bases in between. The germline V gene encodes CDR1 SEHNR and CDR2 FQNEAQ (reference sequence). Concerning this clone: Its antigen is still unknown.

PCR was performed using 60 Vbeta and 13 Jbeta primers. Only in-frame clones appear in the TCRdb table, and some are missing; sequencing was by immunoSEQ multiplex PCR. The sample contains about 93,000 clones, roughly 80% of which appear only once. This TCR came from a boy between 10 and 17 years old in good health and CMV-seronegative. The genes are TRBV7-9 and TRBJ1-4; D gene ambiguous. Sequencing was performed on PBMCs. This CDR3 reads CASSPGSDEKLFF. The CDR3 coding sequence is TGTGCCAGCAGCCCCGGTAGTGATGAAAAACTGTTTTTT.